Listed here are 28 T cell receptor beta chains from one sample, sequenced in a study of cytomegalovirus exposure and HLA in healthy donors. Primers included in the PCR were 60 Vbeta and 13 Jbeta primers. Produced via immunoSEQ multiplex PCR; TCRdb's table is partial and in-frame only. The profile shows under 150,000 clones, about 72% of them singletons. The specimen was PBMCs. These receptors were taken from a man in his sixties in good health and CMV-seronegative.

The CDR3 reads CASSLVRARRNQPQHF. CDR3 DNA: TGTGCCAGCAGCTTAGTTCGAGCCCGGAGGAATCAGCCCCAGCATTTT. The chain links TRBV7-2 to TRBJ1-5; D remains ambiguous. V gave up 1 base and J gave up 4 bases, with 14 bases separating them. The CDR3 spans 16 residues. Germline CDR1 reads SGHTA; CDR2 reads FQGNSA.

V gene TRBV6-5 combines with J gene TRBJ2-1, with TRBD1 matching over 11 bases. Germline values: CDR1 MNHEY, CDR2 SVGAGI. V dropped 6 bases and J dropped 6; count of bases not matched to a gene: 4. This CDR3 region has 14 residues. The CDR3 DNA is TGTGCCAGCAGCTCCGGGACAGGGGGCAATGAGCAGTTCTTC. Protein product: CASSSGTGGNEQFF.

A remark on this clone: Other DNA sequences in this sample translate to the same CDR3. The chain has TRBV18 and TRBJ1-5; 7 bases agree with TRBD1. CDR1 is KGHSH, CDR2 LQKENI, per germline. CDR3 size: 14 residues. J lost 7 bases, V lost 3 bases, and 6 bases had no gene match. The CDR3 bases are TGTGCCAGCTCACCGGCAACAGGGGACCAGCCCCAGCATTTT. Protein sequence: CASSPATGDQPQHF.

This chain links TRBV7-3 with TRBJ2-6, with a tentative D call TRBD2 (6 bases). Trimming left V 5 bases short and J 0 bases short, with 11 bases between. CDR3 length equals 16 residues. CDR1 is SGHTA, CDR2 FQGTGA, per germline. The CDR3, as DNA: TGTGCCAGCAGCCCGGAGGGGAGCTCTGGGGCCAACGTCCTGACTTTC. Translated: CASSPEGSSGANVLTF. The whole variable domain, filled in from reference TRBV7-3 and TRBJ2-6, reads GAGVSQTPSNKVTEKGKYVELRCDPISGHTALYWYRQSLGQGPEFLIYFQGTGAADDSGLPNDRFFAVRPEGSVSTLKIQRTERGDSAVYLCASSPEGSSGANVLTFGAGSRLTVL.

The rearrangement links TRBV30 to TRBJ2-3; no clear D gene. Germline-derived CDR1 and CDR2 are GTSNPN and SVGIG (reference sequence). Trimming took 3 bases from V and 1 from J, leaving 11 bases between them. The length of the CDR3 is 14 residues. The CDR3 DNA sequence: TGTGCCTGGAGCGTACTATCTCGCACAGATACGCAGTATTTT. The encoded protein is CAWSVLSRTDTQYF.

The CDR3 region has the DNA TGTGCCATCAAAGGACAGGGGGCCCCCTACGAGCAGTACTTC. As protein: CAIKGQGAPYEQYF. This chain connects TRBV10-3 to TRBJ2-7; 11 bases are shared with TRBD1. This CDR3 comprises 14 residues. The germline V gene encodes CDR1 ENHRY and CDR2 SYGVKD. V gave up 7 bases and J gave up 2 bases; unmatched junction bases: 4.

This clone was counted a few times. The chain employs TRBV5-1 and TRBJ2-5; tentative D call: TRBD2 (5 bases). Germline-derived CDR1 and CDR2 are SGHRS and YFSETQ. Trimming took off 1 base at V and 0 bases at J, with 7 bases between the two ends. This CDR3 comprises 14 residues. The CDR3: CASSLNGDQETQYF. The CDR3 nucleotides are TGCGCCAGCAGCTTGAACGGGGACCAAGAGACCCAGTACTTC.

The chain carries TRBV4-1 and TRBJ1-2; D perhaps matches TRBD1 (5 bases). The CDR3 totals 14 residues. Between the trimmed V and J ends, which lost 0 bases and 8 bases, there was a span of 13 bases. From germline, CDR1 is MGHRA and CDR2 YSYEKL. The CDR3 loop reads CASSQDKVGGGYTF. CDR3 coding DNA: TGCGCCAGCAGCCAAGATAAGGTCGGGGGAGGCTACACCTTC.

This chain uses TRBV4-2 with TRBJ2-6; 11 bases are shared with TRBD1. V gave up 4 bases and J gave up 1 base; unmatched junction bases: 12. The CDR3 has 20 amino acids. The V gene's germline CDR1 is LGHNA and CDR2 YNFKEQ. CDR3 coding DNA: TGTGCCAGCAGCCGGAGGGGACAGGGGGACCGAGGATCTGGGGCCAACGTCCTGACTTTC. Its protein is CASSRRGQGDRGSGANVLTF.

As concerns this clone: Other DNA sequences of this sample code for an identical CDR3. The chain carries TRBV29-1 and TRBJ2-7; D may be TRBD1 (6 bases). The germline gives CDR1 SQVTM, CDR2 ANQGSEA. V lost 6 bases to trimming and J lost 4 bases, with 10 bases between them. The CDR3 has 11 amino acids. This CDR3 reads CSVGDTYEQYF. The CDR3 nucleotides are TGCAGCGTAGGGGACACTTACGAGCAGTACTTC.

J is TRBJ2-2 and V is TRBV9, with a tentative D call TRBD1 (5 bases). The CDR3 has 16 amino acids. Germline V CDR1 and CDR2: SGDLS, YYNGEE. Deletions cut 3 bases from V and 4 bases from J, with 16 bases between. This chain's CDR3 is CASSAQTEPTTGELFF. As DNA, the CDR3 is TGTGCCAGCAGCGCCCAGACAGAGCCGACCACCGGGGAGCTGTTTTTT.

This clone was seen more than once but under ten times. V and J are TRBV7-2 and TRBJ2-3; TRBD1 is a possible D gene (6 bases). The V gene's germline CDR1 is SGHTA and CDR2 FQGNSA. Trimming removed 5 bases at V and 2 bases at J, with 17 bases between. This CDR3 region has 16 residues. The CDR3 sequence: CASSPGTTSHTDTQYF. The CDR3 DNA sequence: TGTGCCAGCAGCCCAGGGACAACTTCCCACACAGATACGCAGTATTTT.

The chain has TRBV7-9 and TRBJ1-1; 8 nucleotides align to TRBD1. The ends lost 5 bases at V and 4 bases at J; junction bases unmatched: 6. Looked up from germline, CDR1 is SEHNR and CDR2 is FQNEAQ (reference sequence). The CDR3 covers 14 residues. Written as DNA, the CDR3 is TGTGCCAGCAGCCCCGACAGGGGCGGCACTGAAGCTTTCTTT. It encodes CASSPDRGGTEAFF.

This clone occurred a few times. The rearrangement links TRBV6-5 to TRBJ1-1; unclear D gene. Germline V CDR1 and CDR2: MNHEY, SVGAGI. The length of the CDR3 is 12 residues. V dropped 2 bases and J dropped 2 bases, with 3 bases sitting between them. DNA for the CDR3: TGTGCCAGCAGTTACCGTAACACTGAAGCTTTCTTT. Its protein is CASSYRNTEAFF.

This rearrangement joins TRBV19 to TRBJ1-5, with unresolved D. The CDR3 covers 14 residues. The germline gives CDR1 LNHDA, CDR2 SQIVND (reference sequence). Trimming removed 0 bases at V and 7 bases at J, with 10 bases between. The CDR3 region is CASSIEQHGQPQHF. The DNA of the CDR3 is TGTGCCAGTAGTATAGAACAGCACGGACAGCCCCAGCATTTT.

The chain couples TRBV5-4 to TRBJ2-3; TRBD2 matches at 10 bases. V gave up 3 bases and J gave up 5 bases; unmatched junction bases: 3. The CDR3 is 14 residues long. The germline V gene has CDR1 SGHNT and CDR2 YYREEE (reference sequence). The chain's CDR3 is CASSSGLAEDTQYF. In nucleotides, the CDR3 is TGTGCCAGCAGCTCCGGACTAGCGGAAGATACGCAGTATTTT.

This chain connects TRBV10-3 to TRBJ1-1; D possibly corresponds to TRBD1 (6 bases). The length of the CDR3 is 14 residues. Between the trimmed V and J ends, which lost 5 bases and 1 base, there was a span of 11 bases. Germline CDR1 and CDR2: ENHRY and SYGVKD. Here the CDR3 reads CAISQQGPNTEAFF. The CDR3 DNA reads TGTGCCATCAGTCAACAGGGCCCGAACACTGAAGCTTTCTTT.

This clone was seen more than once but under ten times. The J gene is TRBJ2-5, the V gene TRBV5-1; D not certain. This CDR3 comprises 13 residues. Trimming cost V 0 bases and J 4 bases, with 7 bases left between them. CDR1 and CDR2 from the germline V gene are SGHRS and YFSETQ. In nucleotides, the CDR3 is TGCGCCAGCAGCTTGGGGGCGTCAGAGACCCAGTACTTC. Translation: CASSLGASETQYF.

The chain's CDR3 is CASSRQGAQAGELFF. For the CDR3, the DNA is TGTGCCAGCAGCCGACAGGGGGCGCAGGCCGGGGAGCTGTTTTTT. This chain joins TRBV6-5 and TRBJ2-2; 10 bases fit TRBD1. This CDR3 region has 15 residues. V shed 6 bases, J shed 6 bases, and the junction held 7 bases outside the gene matches. CDR1 and CDR2 (germline): MNHEY, SVGAGI.

V is TRBV19 and J is TRBJ2-3; maybe TRBD1 (8 bases). The CDR3 consists of 15 residues. Trimming removed 4 bases at V and 8 bases at J, with 19 bases between. Germline V gene data show CDR1 as LNHDA and CDR2 as SQIVND (reference sequence). The CDR3 sequence: CASSNRGEPGGTQYF. The CDR3 DNA is TGTGCCAGTAGTAACAGGGGGGAGCCGGGAGGTACGCAGTATTTT.

The rearrangement uses TRBV7-2 and TRBJ2-3; 9 nucleotides agree with TRBD2. V gave up 10 bases and J gave up 3 bases; unmatched junction bases: 20. The length of the CDR3 is 18 residues. Germline CDR1 is SGHTA and CDR2 is FQGNSA. The CDR3 spells CATGRGSGRFEGTDTQYF. The CDR3 DNA sequence: TGTGCCACCGGAAGGGGTAGCGGGAGATTCGAGGGGACAGATACGCAGTATTTT.

The chain combines TRBV28 with TRBJ2-5; D call uncertain. Germline V gives CDR1 MDHEN, CDR2 SYDVKM. Trimming stripped 5 bases from V and 1 base from J, with 23 bases between. There are 18 residues in the CDR3. The CDR3 DNA reads TGTGCCAGCAGTCCTCCTCCCGCTGAACAAGACTTCCAAGAGACCCAGTACTTC. This encodes CASSPPPAEQDFQETQYF.

This clone was observed a handful of times. Relative to the germline gene, one junction end is altered; a read error may explain this. The J gene is TRBJ2-5, the V gene TRBV7-7; 8 nucleotides agree with TRBD2. The CDR3 is 15 residues long. Germline V gene sequence: CDR1 SSHAT, CDR2 FNYEAQ (reference sequence). This CDR3 is CASSLVGGAGETQYF. The CDR3 DNA is TGTGCTAGCAGCTTGGTCGGGGGGGCCGGGGAGACCCAGTACTTC.

In this sample, this clone turned up a few times. The chain recombines TRBV19 with TRBJ1-3; 7 bases fit TRBD1. CDR3 size: 15 residues. The V gene's germline CDR1 is LNHDA and CDR2 SQIVND (reference sequence). The V and J ends lost 3 bases and 2 bases, in that order; junction bases with no gene match: 4. CDR3 bases: TGTGCCAGTAGTATCCCACAGGGGACTGGAAACACCATATATTTT. Its translation is CASSIPQGTGNTIYF.

The rearrangement joins TRBV7-3 to TRBJ1-2; 11 bases are shared with TRBD1. The J segment lost 6 bases and the V segment lost 8 bases, leaving 5 bases of the junction unmatched. The CDR3 spans 13 residues. CDR1 is SGHTA, CDR2 FQGTGA, per germline. This CDR3 is CASSKGQGDGYTF. The CDR3 DNA follows: TGTGCCAGCTCGAAGGGACAGGGGGATGGCTACACCTTC.

This chain uses TRBV5-1 with TRBJ1-3; D ambiguous. This CDR3 is built from 16 residues. In germline, CDR1 is SGHRS, CDR2 YFSETQ. Trimming took off 4 bases at V and 5 bases at J, with 19 bases between the two ends. The CDR3 nucleotides read TGCGCCAGCAGCCTTACGTCCCCCGGGGTCCGAAACACCATATATTTT. It translates to CASSLTSPGVRNTIYF.

The chain recombines TRBV2 with TRBJ2-5, with no clear D. Gene TRBJ2-7 matches the end of the DNA better, so the J call may be wrong. The CDR3 covers 13 residues. The germline V gene has CDR1 SNHLY and CDR2 FYNNEI. The CDR3, as DNA: TGTGCCAGCAGAGACCGCGGAATCGGCGAGCAGTACTTC. This gives the protein CASRDRGIGEQYF.

The chain recombines TRBV19 with TRBJ2-3, with 12 bases matching TRBD2. Germline V gene data show CDR1 as LNHDA and CDR2 as SQIVND (reference sequence). The V gene end was trimmed by 9 bases and the J gene end by 5 bases; junction bases not matched to a gene: 18. The length of the CDR3 is 18 residues. The CDR3 loop is CASSEGTSGSSALDTQYF. DNA of the CDR3: TGTGCCAGCTCGGAGGGGACTAGCGGGTCTTCTGCTCTAGATACGCAGTATTTT.